This TCR beta chain was observed in a study of blood T cell repertoires in COVID-19 (dated by TCRdb to the early 2020s). For context, the study as a whole: Collaborator samples came from the United States, Italy and Spain and covered acute and convalescent phases of COVID-19. The dataset comprised deeply sampled blood TCRbeta repertoires from subjects exposed to, actively infected with, or recovered from COVID-19. The material from the prospective study consisted of cDNA or gDNA derived from T cells, B-cell-depleted T cells, or PBMCs. A freely available public database, intended as a resource for researchers studying the immune response to SARS-CoV-2, is where the repertoires were released. Sample metadata almost always included a de-identified subject ID, COVID-19 status, age in years and sex. HLA class I and class II types, where available, came from metadata supplied by the sample provider rather than from assay-based typing. Samples came from the ongoing ImmuneRACE study (first 160 participants) plus 1,254 subjects from 6 global collaborators.

TCRbeta CDR3 regions were amplified from genomic DNA by means of the immunoSEQ Assay, a bias-controlled multiplex PCR. Processing in the source paper ran as follows. Nucleated cell counts per sample were estimated from amplification of reference gene primers within the assay. To quantify the absolute abundance of each unique TCRbeta CDR3 rearrangement, sequence reads were collapsed and filtered. Productive Simpson clonality was computed per sample as the square root of Simpson's diversity index over productive rearrangements. Not all clones reach the TCRdb copy of this immuneACCESS table, which keeps in-frame sequences only. Checked studies attribute under half of the gap to unresolved V genes and leave the rest unexplained. That table supplies the V and J calls and clone size; D and trimming were determined from the DNA. The sample profile shows about 48,000 clones; 80% to 90% of them were found once. The ten largest clones add up to just under 3% of the sample.

This clone was counted between two and nine times. This receptor's antigen is unknown. No base-level quality is on record; no much larger clone is a single base apart. V is cut by 5 bases and J by 6 bases, and the space between the germline ends is 8 bases. CDR1 SEHNR and CDR2 FQNEAQ are derived from the germline V gene (reference sequence). Counted from cysteine to phenylalanine, this CDR3 has 12 amino acids. The sequence is cut down to CDR3 DNA, 36 bases in frame from base 1. Study-wide findings and limitations: The quantity of clinical and demographic metadata differed by source and by participant and was supplied without curation.

Collaborating institutions collected whole blood in K2EDTA tubes following their own protocols. For TCRbeta analysis, collaborators shipped samples as frozen whole blood, isolated PBMCs, or DNA extracted from either of those sample types. Source material: peripheral blood. The rearrangement joined TRBV7-9 to TRBJ2-1, with the D gene not confidently named. The receptor was isolated from a woman of 80 years or more with acute or convalescent COVID-19. For the CDR3, the sequence is CASSTVGNEQFF. The DNA sequence is TGTGCCAGCAGCACAGTAGGCAATGAGCAGTTCTTC.